Listed below are T cell receptor beta chains from one sample, sequenced in a study of regulatory T cells in long-lasting Graves disease. TCRdb passed the multiplex PCR reads through MiXCR, listing each CDR3 protein once. There are 420,000 or so distinct CDR3 sequences in the sample; around 20% occur only once, and roughly a quarter lies in the top ten. Sequencing used peripheral blood mononuclear cells (PBMCs), obtained when the disease was refractory, from a patient treated with antithyroid drugs. The source of these receptors is a female donor with Graves disease. Both conserved end residues are part of each CDR3. A D gene is named only where the DNA matches it firmly. Size is omitted from some rows. Given values are once, few, many or a class for expanded clones.

>TRBV18|TRBJ2-7|many|-
CASSPPPYEQYF
TGTGCCAGCTCACCACCCCCCTACGAGCAGTACTTC
>TRBV3-1|TRBJ1-2|-|-
CASSHARGRDYGYTF
TGTGCCAGCAGCCACGCAAGAGGCAGAGACTATGGCTACACCTTC
>TRBV12-3/TRBV12-4|TRBJ1-1|many|TRBD1
CASSLYAGGHTEAFF
TGTGCCAGCAGTTTGTACGCAGGGGGCCACACTGAAGCTTTCTTT
>TRBV19|TRBJ1-5|few|TRBD1
CATTSETGGWSNQPQHF
TGTGCCACCACCTCCGAGACAGGGGGCTGGAGCAATCAGCCCCAGCATTTT
>TRBV20-1|TRBJ1-6|many|TRBD1
CSARDRGKSPLHF
TGCAGTGCTAGGGACAGGGGGAAGTCACCCCTCCACTTT
>TRBV30|TRBJ1-6|many|-
CAWNRQINSPLHF
TGTGCCTGGAATCGACAGATAAATTCACCCCTCCACTTT
>TRBV4-2|TRBJ1-1|-|TRBD1
CASSHPGQAKEAFF
TGTGCCAGCAGCCACCCGGGACAGGCAAAAGAAGCTTTCTTT
>TRBV20-1|TRBJ2-7|-|TRBD2
CSAKFPAGTSSSYEQYF
TGCAGTGCCAAATTCCCCGCCGGGACTAGCTCTTCCTACGAGCAGTACTTC
>TRBV11-2|TRBJ2-7|-|-
CASSLDPGVSYEQYF
TGTGCCAGCAGCTTAGATCCAGGGGTCTCCTACGAGCAGTACTTC
>TRBV12-3/TRBV12-4|TRBJ1-2|many|-
CASSGPNYGYTF
TGTGCCAGCAGCGGGCCAAACTATGGCTACACCTTC
>TRBV20-1|TRBJ1-1|many|TRBD1
CSARTGRETEAFF
TGCAGTGCTAGGACAGGGCGGGAGACTGAAGCTTTCTTT
>TRBV12-3/TRBV12-4|TRBJ2-7|many|TRBD2
CASSFLAAYEQYF
TGTGCCAGCAGTTTCCTAGCGGCCTACGAGCAGTACTTC
>TRBV2|TRBJ1-6|many|TRBD1
CASSQPRDSYNSPLHF
TGTGCCAGCAGTCAGCCCCGGGACAGCTATAATTCACCCCTCCACTTT
>TRBV29-1|TRBJ2-2|few|TRBD2
CSVEGASGPNTGELFF
TGCAGCGTTGAAGGGGCTAGCGGACCGAACACCGGGGAGCTGTTTTTT
>TRBV28|TRBJ2-5|many|-
CASSLYLGETQYF
TGTGCCAGCAGCTTATATTTGGGGGAGACCCAGTACTTC
>TRBV7-6|TRBJ1-5|-|-
CASSPGVRGSNQPQHF
TGTGCCAGCAGCCCCGGAGTTAGGGGTAGCAATCAGCCCCAGCATTTT
>TRBV12-5|TRBJ1-1|-|-
CASGFAGRAFF
TGTGCTAGTGGTTTCGCGGGGAGAGCTTTCTTT
>TRBV10-3|TRBJ2-2|-|TRBD1
CASTGTGGNTGELFF
TGTGCCAGCACCGGGACAGGGGGCAACACCGGGGAGCTGTTTTTT
>TRBV2|TRBJ2-4|many|TRBD2
CASSGGLAGVRGDLAKNIQYF
TGTGCCAGCAGTGGAGGACTAGCGGGAGTACGCGGGGATCTAGCCAAAAACATTCAGTACTTC
>TRBV20-1|TRBJ2-5|-|-
CSASAIRYQETQYF
TGCAGTGCTAGCGCGATACGGTACCAAGAGACCCAGTACTTC
>TRBV28|TRBJ2-7|many|-
CASNRELASYEQYF
TGTGCCAGCAACCGGGAACTAGCCTCCTACGAGCAGTACTTC
>TRBV6-2/TRBV6-3|TRBJ1-2|-|-
CASSYPDGYTF
TGTGCCAGCAGTTACCCTGATGGCTACACCTTC
>TRBV9|TRBJ2-2|-|-
CASSMSGEPRFGELFF
TGTGCCAGCAGCATGTCGGGAGAACCTCGGTTCGGGGAGCTGTTTTTT
>TRBV19|TRBJ1-1|few|-
CASSISSGNNEAFF
TGTGCCAGTAGTATATCGTCAGGGAACAATGAAGCTTTCTTT
>TRBV28|TRBJ1-6|many|TRBD1
CASSLLRGPYSPLHF
TGTGCCAGCAGTCTCCTCAGGGGGCCCTATTCACCCCTCCACTTT
>TRBV20-1|TRBJ2-5|many|TRBD2
CSASPTSGVTETQYF
TGCAGTGCTAGTCCGACTAGCGGGGTGACGGAGACCCAGTACTTC
>TRBV15|TRBJ2-7|few|-
CATSSQAHSYEQYF
TGTGCCACCAGCAGTCAGGCTCACTCCTACGAGCAGTACTTC
>TRBV3-1|TRBJ1-2|few|-
CASSQDLTGRVNYGYTF
TGTGCCAGCAGCCAAGATTTAACAGGGAGAGTTAACTATGGCTACACCTTC
>TRBV28|TRBJ1-5|many|-
CASSLTILSRQPQHF
TGTGCCAGCAGTTTAACAATCTTATCTCGTCAGCCCCAGCATTTT
>TRBV29-1|TRBJ2-7|few|TRBD2
CSVLAGGAYEQYF
TGCAGCGTCTTAGCGGGAGGAGCTTACGAGCAGTACTTC
>TRBV20-1|TRBJ1-5|-|TRBD1
CSASIGQAGIQPQHF
TGCAGTGCCTCCATCGGACAGGCTGGGATTCAGCCCCAGCATTTT
>TRBV4-2|TRBJ2-5|-|TRBD2
CASSQTGGLAGAETQYF
TGTGCCAGCAGCCAAACGGGGGGACTAGCGGGAGCGGAGACCCAGTACTTC
>TRBV20-1|TRBJ1-2|-|-
CSATQGQRDYGYTF
TGCAGTGCCACACAAGGACAGCGTGACTATGGCTACACCTTC
>TRBV19|TRBJ2-2|-|TRBD1
CASSRTGGQAGELFF
TGTGCCAGTAGTCGGACAGGGGGGCAAGCCGGGGAGCTGTTTTTT
>TRBV29-1|TRBJ2-7|-|-
CSVLGENEQYF
TGCAGCGTTTTAGGGGAAAACGAGCAGTACTTC
>TRBV9|TRBJ2-7|few|-
CASSVDDYEQYF
TGTGCCAGCAGCGTAGATGACTACGAGCAGTACTTC
>TRBV24-1|TRBJ2-2|many|-
CATSDPLLYTGELFF
TGTGCCACCAGTGATCCCCTCTTATACACCGGGGAGCTGTTTTTT
>TRBV2|TRBJ2-7|many|-
CASSASGRTYEQYF
TGTGCCAGCAGTGCTTCGGGACGGACCTACGAGCAGTACTTC
>TRBV6-1|TRBJ2-7|-|-
CASSPRTVSYEQYF
TGTGCCAGCAGTCCGAGGACGGTCTCCTACGAGCAGTACTTC
>TRBV20-1|TRBJ1-3|-|-
CSAKNPSSGNTIYF
TGCAGTGCAAAGAACCCCTCCTCTGGAAACACCATATATTTT
>TRBV9|TRBJ2-7|-|-
CASSADGTYYEQYF
TGTGCCAGCAGCGCTGACGGGACCTACTACGAGCAGTACTTC
>TRBV18|TRBJ2-7|few|TRBD2
CASSLREGGNEQYF
TGTGCCAGCTCATTACGGGAGGGAGGAAACGAGCAGTACTTC
>TRBV2|TRBJ2-6|many|-
CASSERAGTGANVLTF
TGTGCCAGCAGTGAAAGAGCAGGGACTGGGGCCAACGTCCTGACTTTC
>TRBV20-1|TRBJ1-4|-|-
CSARDPRPPNEKLFF
TGCAGTGCTAGAGATCCCAGACCTCCTAATGAAAAACTGTTTTTT
>TRBV10-3|TRBJ2-5|many|-
CAISRAGQETQYF
TGTGCCATCAGTAGGGCAGGACAAGAGACCCAGTACTTC
>TRBV20-1|TRBJ1-2|few|-
CSVSRSFAGLGAIKYGYTF
TGCAGTGTCTCTCGATCCTTCGCTGGTTTGGGGGCCATCAAGTATGGCTACACCTTC
>TRBV12-3/TRBV12-4|TRBJ1-1|many|-
CASSLWGRNTEAFF
TGTGCCAGCAGTTTGTGGGGAAGGAACACTGAAGCTTTCTTT
>TRBV20-1|TRBJ2-2|few|-
CSARGVGSGELFF
TGCAGTGCTAGAGGTGTAGGTTCCGGGGAGCTGTTTTTT
>TRBV20-1|TRBJ2-2|few|-
CSARNRVAPGELFF
TGCAGTGCTAGAAACAGGGTGGCTCCCGGGGAGCTGTTTTTT
>TRBV18|TRBJ2-7|-|TRBD1
CASSPPGQDYEQYF
TGTGCCAGCTCACCTCCCGGACAGGACTACGAGCAGTACTTC
>TRBV28|TRBJ1-2|many|-
CASSFGRLYGYTF
TGTGCCAGCAGCTTTGGCCGACTTTATGGCTACACCTTC
>TRBV11-2|TRBJ2-7|-|TRBD2
CASSPSRREGEQYF
TGTGCCAGCAGCCCTTCAAGGCGGGAGGGCGAGCAGTACTTC
>TRBV7-2|TRBJ1-5|many|-
CASSPSGANSNQPQHF
TGTGCCAGCAGCCCGAGCGGGGCCAATAGCAATCAGCCCCAGCATTTT